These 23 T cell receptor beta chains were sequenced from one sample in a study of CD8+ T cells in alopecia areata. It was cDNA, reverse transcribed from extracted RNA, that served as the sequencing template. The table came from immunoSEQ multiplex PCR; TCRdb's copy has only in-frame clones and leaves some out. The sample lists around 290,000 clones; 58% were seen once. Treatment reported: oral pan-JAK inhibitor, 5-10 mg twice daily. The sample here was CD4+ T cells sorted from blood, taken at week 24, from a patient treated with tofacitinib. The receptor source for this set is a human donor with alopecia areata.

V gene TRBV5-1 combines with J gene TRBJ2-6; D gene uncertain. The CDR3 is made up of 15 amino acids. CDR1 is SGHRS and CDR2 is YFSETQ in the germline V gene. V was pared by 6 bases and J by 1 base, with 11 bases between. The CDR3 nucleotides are TGCGCCAGCAAACCCACCGTATCTGGGGCCAACGTCCTGACTTTC. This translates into CASKPTVSGANVLTF.

The CDR3 is CASSRRGGLETQYF. The CDR3 nucleotides are TGTGCCAGCAGCCGTCGGGGGGGCCTGGAGACCCAGTACTTC. The chain joins TRBV6-1 to TRBJ2-5; 8 nucleotides match TRBD2. CDR3 length: 14 residues. Germline CDR1 and CDR2: MNHNS and SASEGT. With 6 bases clipped from V and 5 bases from J, the junction kept 8 bases outside the gene matches.

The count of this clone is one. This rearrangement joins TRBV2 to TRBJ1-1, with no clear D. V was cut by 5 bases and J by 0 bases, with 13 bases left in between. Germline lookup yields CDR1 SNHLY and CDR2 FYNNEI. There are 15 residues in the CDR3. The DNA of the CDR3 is TGTGCCAGCAGTAGTAGAGGCGTAATGAACACTGAAGCTTTCTTT. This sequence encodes CASSSRGVMNTEAFF.

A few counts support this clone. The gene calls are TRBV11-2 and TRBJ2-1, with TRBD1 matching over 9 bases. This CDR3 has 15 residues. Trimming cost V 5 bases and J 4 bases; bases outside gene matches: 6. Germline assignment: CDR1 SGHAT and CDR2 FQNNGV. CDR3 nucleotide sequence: TGTGCCAGCAGCCGTGCGGGACAGGGATACAATGAGCAGTTCTTC. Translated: CASSRAGQGYNEQFF. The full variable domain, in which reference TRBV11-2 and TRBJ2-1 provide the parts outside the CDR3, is EAGVAQSPRYKIIEKRQSVAFWCNPISGHATLYWYQQILGQGPKLLIQFQNNGVVDDSQLPKDRFSAERLKGVDSTLKIQPAKLEDSAVYLCASSRAGQGYNEQFFGPGTRLTVL.

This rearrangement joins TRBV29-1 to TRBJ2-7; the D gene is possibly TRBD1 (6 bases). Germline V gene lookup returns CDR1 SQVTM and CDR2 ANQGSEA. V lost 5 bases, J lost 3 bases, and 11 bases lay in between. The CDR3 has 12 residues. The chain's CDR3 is CSVIGDIYEQYF. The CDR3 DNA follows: TGCAGCGTTATTGGGGACATCTACGAGCAGTACTTC.

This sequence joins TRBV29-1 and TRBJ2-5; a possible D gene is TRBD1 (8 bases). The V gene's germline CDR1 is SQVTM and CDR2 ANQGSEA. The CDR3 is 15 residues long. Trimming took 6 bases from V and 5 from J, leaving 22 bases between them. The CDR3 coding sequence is TGCAGCGTGGTCCCGGGGGGACAGGTTGGCGAGACCCAGTACTTC. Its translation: CSVVPGGQVGETQYF. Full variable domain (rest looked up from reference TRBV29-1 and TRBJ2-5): SAVISQKPSRDICQRGTSLTIQCQVDSQVTMMFWYRQQPGQSLTLIATANQGSEATYESGFVIDKFPISRPNLTFSTLTVSNMSPEDSSIYLCSVVPGGQVGETQYFGPGTRLLVL.

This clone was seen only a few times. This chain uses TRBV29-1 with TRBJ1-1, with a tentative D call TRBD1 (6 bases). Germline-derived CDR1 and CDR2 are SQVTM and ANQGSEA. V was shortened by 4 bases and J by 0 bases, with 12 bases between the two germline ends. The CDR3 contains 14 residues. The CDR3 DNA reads TGCAGCGTTGCCAAACAGGGAATGAACACTGAAGCTTTCTTT. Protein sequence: CSVAKQGMNTEAFF.

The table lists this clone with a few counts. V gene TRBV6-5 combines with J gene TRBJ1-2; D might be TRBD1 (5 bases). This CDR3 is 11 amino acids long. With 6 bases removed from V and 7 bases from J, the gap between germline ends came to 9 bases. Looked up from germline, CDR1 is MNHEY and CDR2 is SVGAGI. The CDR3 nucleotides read TGTGCCAGCAGCGACAGCGGTGGCTACACCTTC. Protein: CASSDSGGYTF.

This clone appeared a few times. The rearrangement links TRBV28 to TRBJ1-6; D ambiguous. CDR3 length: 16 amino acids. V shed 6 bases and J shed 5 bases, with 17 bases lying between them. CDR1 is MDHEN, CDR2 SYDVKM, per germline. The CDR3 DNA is TGTGCCAGCAGGTCAACCGGATTGGGCGATAATTCACCCCTCCACTTT. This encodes CASRSTGLGDNSPLHF.

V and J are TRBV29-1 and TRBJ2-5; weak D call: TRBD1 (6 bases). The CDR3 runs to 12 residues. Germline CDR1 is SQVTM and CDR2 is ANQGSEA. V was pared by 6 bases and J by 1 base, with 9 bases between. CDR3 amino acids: CSVTGIQETQYF. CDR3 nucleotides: TGCAGCGTAACAGGGATCCAAGAGACCCAGTACTTC.

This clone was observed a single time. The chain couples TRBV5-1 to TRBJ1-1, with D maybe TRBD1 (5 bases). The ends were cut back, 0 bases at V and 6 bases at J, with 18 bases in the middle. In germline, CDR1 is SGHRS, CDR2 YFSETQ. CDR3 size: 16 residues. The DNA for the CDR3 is TGCGCCAGCAGCTTGGTGGGGGGAGAGGGGATCGCTGAAGCTTTCTTT. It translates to CASSLVGGEGIAEAFF.

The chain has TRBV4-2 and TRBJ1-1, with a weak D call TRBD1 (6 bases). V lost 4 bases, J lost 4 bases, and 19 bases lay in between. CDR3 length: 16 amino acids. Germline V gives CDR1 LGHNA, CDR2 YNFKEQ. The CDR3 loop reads CASSRDETGMGTEAFF. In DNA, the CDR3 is TGTGCCAGCAGCCGAGACGAAACAGGGATGGGCACTGAAGCTTTCTTT.

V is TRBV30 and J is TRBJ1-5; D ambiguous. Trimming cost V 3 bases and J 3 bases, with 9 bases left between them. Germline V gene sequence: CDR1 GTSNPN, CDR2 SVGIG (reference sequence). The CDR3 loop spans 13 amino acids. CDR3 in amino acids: CAWSNGPNQPQHF. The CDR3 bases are TGTGCCTGGAGCAACGGGCCCAATCAGCCCCAGCATTTT. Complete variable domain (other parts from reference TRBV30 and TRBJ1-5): SQTIHQWPATLVQPVGSPLSLECTVEGTSNPNLYWYRQAAGRGLQLLFYSVGIGQISSEVPQNLSASRPQDRQFILSSKKLLLSDSGFYLCAWSNGPNQPQHFGDGTRLSIL.

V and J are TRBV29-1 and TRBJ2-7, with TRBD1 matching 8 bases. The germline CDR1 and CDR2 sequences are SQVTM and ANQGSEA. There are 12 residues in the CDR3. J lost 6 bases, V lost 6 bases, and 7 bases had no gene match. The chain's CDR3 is CSVTSGGAEQYF. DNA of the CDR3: TGCAGCGTCACTTCAGGGGGCGCCGAGCAGTACTTC.

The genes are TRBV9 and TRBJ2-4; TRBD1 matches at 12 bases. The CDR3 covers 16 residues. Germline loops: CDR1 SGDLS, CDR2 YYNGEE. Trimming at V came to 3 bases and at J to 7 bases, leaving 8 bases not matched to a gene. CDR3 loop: CASSAPGQGALNIQYF. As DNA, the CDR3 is TGTGCCAGCAGCGCGCCGGGACAGGGGGCGCTGAACATTCAGTACTTC.

Here the CDR3 reads CASSSHGTSETQYF. The CDR3 coding sequence is TGTGCCAGCAGCTCACACGGGACATCCGAGACCCAGTACTTC. The rearrangement joins TRBV11-3 to TRBJ2-5; D perhaps matches TRBD1 (6 bases). This CDR3 contains 14 residues. CDR1 SGHNT and CDR2 YENEEA come from the germline V gene. V dropped 4 bases and J dropped 5 bases, with 14 bases sitting between them. Together with reference TRBV11-3 and TRBJ2-5, the CDR3 gives the full variable domain: EAGVVQSPRYKIIEKKQPVAFWCNPISGHNTLYWYLQNLGQGPELLIRYENEEAVDDSQLPKDRFSAERLKGVDSTLKIQPAELGDSAVYLCASSSHGTSETQYFGPGTRLLVL.

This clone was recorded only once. Here the CDR3 reads CASSGTGLNEKLFF. CDR3 coding DNA: TGTGCCAGCAGTGGGACAGGGCTTAATGAAAAACTGTTTTTT. The chain joins TRBV5-4 to TRBJ1-4; 9 bases match TRBD1. Trimming at V came to 5 bases and at J to 4 bases, leaving 3 bases not matched to a gene. Germline V gene lookup returns CDR1 SGHNT and CDR2 YYREEE (reference sequence). The CDR3 is made up of 14 amino acids.

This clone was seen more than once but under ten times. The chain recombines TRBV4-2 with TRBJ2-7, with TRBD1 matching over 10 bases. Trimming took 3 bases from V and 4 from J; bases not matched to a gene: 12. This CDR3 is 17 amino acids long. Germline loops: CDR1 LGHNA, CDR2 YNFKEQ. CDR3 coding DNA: TGTGCCAGCAGCCAGGCACAGGGGACAGGGGACCAATACGAGCAGTACTTC. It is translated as CASSQAQGTGDQYEQYF.

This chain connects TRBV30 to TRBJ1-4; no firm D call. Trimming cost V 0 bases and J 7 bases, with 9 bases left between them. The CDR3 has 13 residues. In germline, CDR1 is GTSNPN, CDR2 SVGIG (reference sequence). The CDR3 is CAWSVRLGEKLFF. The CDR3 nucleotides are TGTGCCTGGAGTGTAAGGTTGGGTGAAAAACTGTTTTTT.

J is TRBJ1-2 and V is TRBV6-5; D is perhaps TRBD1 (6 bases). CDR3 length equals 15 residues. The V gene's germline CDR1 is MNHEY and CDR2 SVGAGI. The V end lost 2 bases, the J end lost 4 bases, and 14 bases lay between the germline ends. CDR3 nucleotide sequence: TGTGCCAGCAGTTACAGGGGGGGTCGACTCTATGGCTACACCTTC. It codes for CASSYRGGRLYGYTF.

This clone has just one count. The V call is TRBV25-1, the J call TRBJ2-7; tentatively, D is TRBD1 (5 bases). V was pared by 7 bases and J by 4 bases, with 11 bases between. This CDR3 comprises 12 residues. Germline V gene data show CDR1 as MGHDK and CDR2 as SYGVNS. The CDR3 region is CASTGFGYEQYF. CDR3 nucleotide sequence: TGTGCCAGCACAGGGTTTGGGTACGAGCAGTACTTC.

The CDR3 nucleotides are TGTGCCAGCAGTGATAGGGGGACAATTGATCAGCCCCAGCATTTT. Translated, it gives CASSDRGTIDQPQHF. The chain is built from TRBV25-1 and TRBJ1-5; tentatively, D is TRBD1 (6 bases). The CDR3 runs to 15 residues. V gave up 3 bases and J gave up 5 bases, with 14 bases separating them. Germline V CDR1 and CDR2: MGHDK, SYGVNS.

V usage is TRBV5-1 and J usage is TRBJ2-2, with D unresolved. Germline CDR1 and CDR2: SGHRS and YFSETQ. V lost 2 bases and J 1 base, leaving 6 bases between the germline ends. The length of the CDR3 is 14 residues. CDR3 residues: CASSFYRNTGELFF. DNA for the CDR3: TGCGCCAGCAGCTTTTACAGGAACACCGGGGAGCTGTTTTTT.